The 5 T cell receptor beta chains in this list originate from one sample, sequenced in a study of T cell changes during pregnancy in multiple sclerosis. Assay: immunoSEQ multiplex PCR; the TCRdb copy retains only in-frame clones and omits some. The sample holds approximately 60,000 clones; roughly 94% are singletons and the top ten take approximately 0.21%. Material: CD4+ T cells from peripheral blood mononuclear cells, obtained in the second trimester of pregnancy. These receptors were collected from a female donor with multiple sclerosis, enrolled in a pregnancy study.

The chain links TRBV27 to TRBJ1-6; D may be TRBD1 (5 bases). Per germline, CDR1 MNHEY and CDR2 SMNVEV (reference sequence). V was shortened by 2 bases and J by 9 bases, with 14 bases between the two germline ends. The CDR3 runs to 15 residues. CDR3 in DNA: TGTGCCAGCAGTTTAAATCGGCAGGGAAGTTCACCCCTCCACTTT. It specifies CASSLNRQGSSPLHF.

This chain uses TRBV30 with TRBJ2-2; D is possibly TRBD1 (7 bases). Germline CDR1 reads GTSNPN; CDR2 reads SVGIG (reference sequence). The CDR3 spans 16 residues. V was trimmed by 1 base and J by 6 bases, leaving 18 bases between them. The CDR3, as DNA: TGTGCCTGGAGTGCCCCAGGGGGGTCGAGATCCGGGGAGCTGTTTTTT. It is translated as CAWSAPGGSRSGELFF.

V gene TRBV30 combines with J gene TRBJ1-6; 7 bases align to TRBD1. The CDR3 consists of 16 residues. Germline V lookup: CDR1 GTSNPN, CDR2 SVGIG (reference sequence). The junction had 8 bases not matched to a gene; V was cut back by 6 bases and J by 0 bases. The CDR3 DNA follows: TGTGCCTGCACAGAGGGGGCAAGCTCCTATAATTCACCCCTCCACTTT. Translating gives CACTEGASSYNSPLHF.

The chain joins TRBV9 to TRBJ2-7, with 16 positions matching TRBD2. CDR1 is SGDLS and CDR2 is YYNGEE in the germline V gene. The CDR3 has 18 amino acids. J gave up 2 bases and V 3 bases, and 8 bases lay outside the gene matches. CDR3 residues: CASSARPGTSGGAYEQYF. CDR3 DNA sequence: TGTGCCAGCAGCGCGCGCCCCGGGACTAGCGGGGGGGCCTACGAGCAGTACTTC.

The J gene is TRBJ2-1, the V gene TRBV5-1; D is perhaps TRBD1 (5 bases). CDR3 size: 15 residues. The V end lost 4 bases, the J end lost 0 bases, and 11 bases lay between the germline ends. CDR1 and CDR2 from the germline V gene are SGHRS and YFSETQ. The CDR3 nucleotides read TGCGCCAGCAGCATGACAGCCAGCTCCTACAATGAGCAGTTCTTC. Translation: CASSMTASSYNEQFF.